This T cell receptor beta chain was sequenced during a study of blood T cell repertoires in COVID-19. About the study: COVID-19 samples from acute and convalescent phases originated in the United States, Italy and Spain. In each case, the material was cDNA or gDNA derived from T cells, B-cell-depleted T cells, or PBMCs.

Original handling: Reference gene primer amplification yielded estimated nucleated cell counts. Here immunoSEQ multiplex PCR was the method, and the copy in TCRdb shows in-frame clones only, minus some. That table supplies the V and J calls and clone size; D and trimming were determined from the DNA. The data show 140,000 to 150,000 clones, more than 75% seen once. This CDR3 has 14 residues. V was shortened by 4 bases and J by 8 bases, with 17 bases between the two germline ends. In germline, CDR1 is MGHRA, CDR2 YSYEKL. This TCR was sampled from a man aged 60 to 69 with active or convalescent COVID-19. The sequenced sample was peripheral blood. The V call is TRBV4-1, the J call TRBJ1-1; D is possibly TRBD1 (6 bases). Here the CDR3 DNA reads TGCGCCAGCAGCCCAACGGAAAACAGGGACGAAGCTTTCTTT. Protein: CASSPTENRDEAFF.